The sequence of this T cell receptor beta chain was determined in a study of shared clonotypes between healthy human individuals. Some clones are missing from TCRdb's copy, which holds only in-frame ones; the method was immunoSEQ multiplex PCR. In the table there are 1.4 million to 1.5 million clones, roughly 96% of which are singletons. The CDR3 has 13 amino acids. V lost 3 bases and J 9 bases, leaving 12 bases between the germline ends. CDR1 and CDR2 (germline): KGHSH, LQKENI. This clone was counted between two and nine times. This sequence joins TRBV18 and TRBJ2-1; TRBD1 is a possible D gene (5 bases). This clonotype was sampled from a man aged 25-40 years in good health. The sequenced material came from naive CD4+ T cells sorted from blood. Subset in this sample: CD45RA+ positively selected. In nucleotides, the CDR3 is TGTGCCAGCTCACCGGCAGGGTTCGGTGAGCAGTTCTTC. It yields the protein CASSPAGFGEQFF.